This T cell receptor (beta chain) was identified during a study of CD8+ T cells in alopecia areata. After removal of 2 bases from V and 1 base from J, the junction contained 5 bases not matched to a gene. CDR1 and CDR2 from the germline V gene are SGDLS and YYNGEE. This CDR3 spans 15 amino acids. As the sequencing template, cDNA was produced by extracting RNA and reverse transcribing it. Using immunoSEQ multiplex PCR, the repertoire was profiled, and TCRdb retains in-frame clones only, with some absent. The data contain 250,000 or so clones, around 67% of them singletons. The source material was CD4+ T cells sorted from blood, sampled at week 0. This TCR was recovered from a human donor with alopecia areata. This chain joins TRBV9 and TRBJ1-2, with 7 positions matching TRBD1. The CDR3: CASSVRQGINYGYTF. The DNA of the CDR3 is TGTGCCAGCAGCGTTAGACAGGGAATTAACTATGGCTACACCTTC.